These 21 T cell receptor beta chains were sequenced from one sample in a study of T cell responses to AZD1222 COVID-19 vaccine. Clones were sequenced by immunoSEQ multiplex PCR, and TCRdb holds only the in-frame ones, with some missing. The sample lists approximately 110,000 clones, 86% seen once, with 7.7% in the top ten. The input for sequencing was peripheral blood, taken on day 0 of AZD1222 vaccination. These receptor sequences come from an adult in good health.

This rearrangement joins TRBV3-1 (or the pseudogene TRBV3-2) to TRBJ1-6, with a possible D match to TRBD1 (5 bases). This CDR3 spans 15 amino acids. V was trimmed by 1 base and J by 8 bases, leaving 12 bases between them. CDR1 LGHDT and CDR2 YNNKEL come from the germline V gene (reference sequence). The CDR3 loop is CASSQGAGRDSPLHF. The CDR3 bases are TGTGCCAGCAGCCAAGGGGCAGGGCGGGATTCACCCCTCCACTTT.

The CDR3 DNA reads as TGTGCCAGCAGCCTGATGGGTAGCGGATTCTACAATGAGCAGTTCTTC. Translation gives CASSLMGSGFYNEQFF. The chain links TRBV9 to TRBJ2-1, with D possibly TRBD2 on 6 matching bases. V was shortened by 4 bases and J by 3 bases, with 17 bases between the two germline ends. CDR3 length: 16 residues. Germline V gives CDR1 SGDLS, CDR2 YYNGEE.

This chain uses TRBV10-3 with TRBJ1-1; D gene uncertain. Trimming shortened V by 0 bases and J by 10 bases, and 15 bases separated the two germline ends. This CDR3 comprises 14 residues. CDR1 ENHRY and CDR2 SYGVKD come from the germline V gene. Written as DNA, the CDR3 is TGTGCCATCAGTGAGTCTTCCACGGACGTAGGAGCTTTCTTT. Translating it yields CAISESSTDVGAFF.

The CDR3 loop is CASSRGGRAGDEQFF. The CDR3 nucleotides are TGCGCCAGCAGTAGGGGCGGGAGGGCCGGCGATGAGCAGTTCTTC. The chain is built from TRBV5-1 and TRBJ2-1; 9 nucleotides align to TRBD2. Trimming cost V 5 bases and J 8 bases; bases outside gene matches: 11. CDR1 SGHRS and CDR2 YFSETQ come from the germline V gene. The CDR3 loop spans 15 amino acids.

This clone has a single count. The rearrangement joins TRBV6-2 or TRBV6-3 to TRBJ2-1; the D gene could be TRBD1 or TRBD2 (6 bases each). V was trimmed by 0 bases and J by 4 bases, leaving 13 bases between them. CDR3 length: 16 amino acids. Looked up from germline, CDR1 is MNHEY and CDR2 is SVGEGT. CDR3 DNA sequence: TGTGCCAGCAGTTACTCAGGGGGAGGTGGTTACAATGAGCAGTTCTTC. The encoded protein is CASSYSGGGGYNEQFF.

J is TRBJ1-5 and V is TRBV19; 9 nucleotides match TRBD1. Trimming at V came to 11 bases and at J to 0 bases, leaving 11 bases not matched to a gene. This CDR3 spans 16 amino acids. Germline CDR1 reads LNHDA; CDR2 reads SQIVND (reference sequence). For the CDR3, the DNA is TGTGCCCCCGGAGGGACAGGGTCAGATAGCAATCAGCCCCAGCATTTT. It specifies CAPGGTGSDSNQPQHF.

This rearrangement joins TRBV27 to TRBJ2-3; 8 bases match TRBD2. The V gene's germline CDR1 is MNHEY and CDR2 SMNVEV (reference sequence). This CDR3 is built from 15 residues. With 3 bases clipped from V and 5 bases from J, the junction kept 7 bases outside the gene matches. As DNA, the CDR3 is TGTGCCAGCAGTTTCCAGACGGGGGGGTTAGATACGCAGTATTTT. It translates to CASSFQTGGLDTQYF.

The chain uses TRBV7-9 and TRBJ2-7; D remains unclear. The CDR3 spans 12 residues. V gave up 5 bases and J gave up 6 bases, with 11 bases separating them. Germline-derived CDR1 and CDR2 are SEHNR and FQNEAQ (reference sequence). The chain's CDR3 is CASSPSKSEQYF. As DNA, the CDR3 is TGTGCCAGCAGCCCCAGTAAATCCGAGCAGTACTTC.

CDR3 nucleotide sequence: TGCGCCAGCAGACTGGTGACAGAGGGTGAAAAACTGTTTTTT. Translated: CASRLVTEGEKLFF. The rearrangement links TRBV5-1 to TRBJ1-4; the D gene is possibly TRBD1 (5 bases). With 5 bases removed from V and 7 bases from J, the gap between germline ends came to 15 bases. Looked up from germline, CDR1 is SGHRS and CDR2 is YFSETQ. The CDR3 has 14 amino acids.

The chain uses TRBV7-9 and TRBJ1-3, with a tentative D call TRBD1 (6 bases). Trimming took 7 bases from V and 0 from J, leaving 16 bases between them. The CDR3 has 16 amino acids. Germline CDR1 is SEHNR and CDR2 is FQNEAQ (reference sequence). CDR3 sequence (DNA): TGTGCCAGCATCCAAGGGGGACCGAACTCTGGAAACACCATATATTTT. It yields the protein CASIQGGPNSGNTIYF.

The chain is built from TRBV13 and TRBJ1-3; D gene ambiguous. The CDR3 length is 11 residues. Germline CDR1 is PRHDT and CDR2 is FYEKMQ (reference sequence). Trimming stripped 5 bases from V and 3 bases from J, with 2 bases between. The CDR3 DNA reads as TGTGCCAGCAGCAATGGAAACACCATATATTTT. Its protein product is CASSNGNTIYF.

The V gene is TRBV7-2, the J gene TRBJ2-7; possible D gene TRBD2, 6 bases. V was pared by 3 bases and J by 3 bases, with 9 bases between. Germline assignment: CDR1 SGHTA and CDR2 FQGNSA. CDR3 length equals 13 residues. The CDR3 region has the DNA TGTGCCAGCAGCTTCGAGCGGGTCTACGAGCAGTACTTC. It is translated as CASSFERVYEQYF.

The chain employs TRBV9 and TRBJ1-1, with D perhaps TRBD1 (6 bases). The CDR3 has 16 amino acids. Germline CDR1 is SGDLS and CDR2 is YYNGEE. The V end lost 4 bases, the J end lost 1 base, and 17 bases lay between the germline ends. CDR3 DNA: TGTGCCAGCAGCCCCCGAGACAGGTTCCCGAACACTGAAGCTTTCTTT. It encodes CASSPRDRFPNTEAFF. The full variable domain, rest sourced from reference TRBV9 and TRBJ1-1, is DSGVTQTPKHLITATGQRVTLRCSPRSGDLSVYWYQQSLDQGLQFLIQYYNGEERAKGNILERFSAQQFPDLHSELNLSSLELGDSALYFCASSPRDRFPNTEAFFGQGTRLTVV.

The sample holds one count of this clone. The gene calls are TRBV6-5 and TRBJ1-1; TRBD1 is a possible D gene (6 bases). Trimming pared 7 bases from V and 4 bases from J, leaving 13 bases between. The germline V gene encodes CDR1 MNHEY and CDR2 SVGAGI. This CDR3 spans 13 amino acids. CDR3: CASIDRFPTEAFF. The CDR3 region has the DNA TGTGCCAGCATCGACAGGTTCCCCACTGAAGCTTTCTTT.

CDR3 sequence reads: CASEERGQGMRNQPQHF. The CDR3 DNA follows: TGTGCCAGTGAGGAAAGGGGACAGGGCATGAGGAATCAGCCCCAGCATTTT. The genes are TRBV19 and TRBJ1-5, with 9 bases lining up with TRBD1. Per the germline V gene, CDR1 is LNHDA and CDR2 is SQIVND (reference sequence). V was pared by 8 bases and J by 4 bases, with 15 bases of the junction left unmatched. This CDR3 region has 17 residues.

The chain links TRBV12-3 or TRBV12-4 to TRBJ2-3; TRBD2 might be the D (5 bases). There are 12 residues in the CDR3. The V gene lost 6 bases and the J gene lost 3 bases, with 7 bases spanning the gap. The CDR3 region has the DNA TGTGCCAGCAGGCCGGGGACAGATACGCAGTATTTT. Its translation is CASRPGTDTQYF.

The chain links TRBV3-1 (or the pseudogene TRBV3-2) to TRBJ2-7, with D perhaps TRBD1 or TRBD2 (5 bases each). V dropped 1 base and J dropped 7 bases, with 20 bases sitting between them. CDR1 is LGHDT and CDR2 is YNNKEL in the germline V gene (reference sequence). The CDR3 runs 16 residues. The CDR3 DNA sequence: TGTGCCAGCAGCCAAGGGGGGTCCAGGGCAGGAGGAGAGCAGTACTTC. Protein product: CASSQGGSRAGGEQYF.

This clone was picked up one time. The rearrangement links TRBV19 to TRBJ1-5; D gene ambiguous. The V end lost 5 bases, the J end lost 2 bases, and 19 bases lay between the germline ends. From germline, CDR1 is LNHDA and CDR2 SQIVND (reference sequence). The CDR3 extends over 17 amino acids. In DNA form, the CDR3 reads TGTGCCAGTAGTGCGGACCCCGGGTCTTTGGGCAATCAGCCCCAGCATTTT. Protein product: CASSADPGSLGNQPQHF.

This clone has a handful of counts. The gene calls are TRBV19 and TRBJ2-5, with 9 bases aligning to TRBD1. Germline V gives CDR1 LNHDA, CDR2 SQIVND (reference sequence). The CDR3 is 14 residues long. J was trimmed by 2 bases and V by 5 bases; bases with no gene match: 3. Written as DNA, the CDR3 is TGTGCCAGTAGTTCCGACAGGGGGCAAGAGACCCAGTACTTC. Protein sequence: CASSSDRGQETQYF.

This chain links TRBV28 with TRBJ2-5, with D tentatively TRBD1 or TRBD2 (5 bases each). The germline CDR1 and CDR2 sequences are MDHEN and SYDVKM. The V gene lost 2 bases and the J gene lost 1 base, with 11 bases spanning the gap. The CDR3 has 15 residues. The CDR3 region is CASSLQGEPQETQYF. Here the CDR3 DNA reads TGTGCCAGCAGTTTACAAGGGGAGCCCCAAGAGACCCAGTACTTC.

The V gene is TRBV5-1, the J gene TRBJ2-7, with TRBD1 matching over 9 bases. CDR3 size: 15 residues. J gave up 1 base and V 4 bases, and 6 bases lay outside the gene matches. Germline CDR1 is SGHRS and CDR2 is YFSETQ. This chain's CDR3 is CASSGGTGFSYEQYF. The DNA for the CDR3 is TGCGCCAGCAGCGGGGGGACAGGGTTTTCCTACGAGCAGTACTTC.